This T cell receptor (beta chain) is drawn from a study of CD8 T cells in ankylosing spondylitis. Study-wide findings and caveats: Reportedly, significant enrichment of disease-linked clones occurred in matched ankylosing spondylitis synovial fluid. Certain motif variants had earlier been reported in reactive arthritis synovial fluid and blood. Disease-linked clones proved CD8+ and comparatively uncommon in peripheral blood. Ankylosing spondylitis blood seemed to carry a telltale TCR beta motif made of several highly homologous variants.

The germline V gene has CDR1 SGHAT and CDR2 FQNNGV. After removal of 4 bases from V and 5 bases from J, the junction contained 16 bases not matched to a gene. The CDR3 is 18 residues long. TCRdb reanalysed the 5' RACE reads using MiXCR and keeps one entry per CDR3 protein. Of 200,000 to 300,000 distinct CDR3 sequences detected, under 12% appear once; the ten largest clones hold about 3%. Comments on this clonotype: The antigen is not known.

The receptor was isolated from a male donor with ankylosing spondylitis or in good health (not recorded which). V gene TRBV11-2 combines with J gene TRBJ2-1, with 8 positions matching TRBD2. The sequencing input was blood, either unsorted or a sorted T cell fraction (not recorded which). The CDR3 protein is CASSYPGPSGSRHNEQFF. The CDR3, as DNA: TGTGCCAGCAGCTATCCGGGGCCGAGCGGGAGTAGGCACAATGAGCAGTTCTTC.